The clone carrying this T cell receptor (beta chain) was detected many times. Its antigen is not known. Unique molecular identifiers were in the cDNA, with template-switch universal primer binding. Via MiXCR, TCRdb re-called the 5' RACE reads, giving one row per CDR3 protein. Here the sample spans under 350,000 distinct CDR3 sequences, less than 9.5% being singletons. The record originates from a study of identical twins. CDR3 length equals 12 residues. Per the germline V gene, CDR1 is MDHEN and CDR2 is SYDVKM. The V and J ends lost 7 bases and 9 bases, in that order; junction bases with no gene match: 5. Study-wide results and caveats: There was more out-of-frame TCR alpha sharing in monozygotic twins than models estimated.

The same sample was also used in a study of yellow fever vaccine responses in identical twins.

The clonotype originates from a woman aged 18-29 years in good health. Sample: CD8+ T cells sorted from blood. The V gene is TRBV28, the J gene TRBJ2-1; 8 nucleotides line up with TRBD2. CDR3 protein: CASIPGGGEQFF. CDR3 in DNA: TGTGCCAGCATACCGGGAGGGGGTGAGCAGTTCTTC.